These 10 T cell receptor beta chains originate from one sample sequenced in a study of blood T cell repertoires in COVID-19. Profiled with immunoSEQ multiplex PCR; TCRdb holds only in-frame clones, not every one. This table holds about 55,000 clones, 85% to 90% found once. The sequenced sample consisted of peripheral blood. The receptors were gathered from a man between 60 and 75 years old with active COVID-19.

V and J are TRBV6-2 or TRBV6-3 and TRBJ2-3; the D is unclear. The germline V gene has CDR1 MNHEY and CDR2 SVGEGT. This CDR3 spans 13 amino acids. V lost 4 bases, J lost 0 bases, and 5 bases lay in between. CDR3 residues: CASSSSSTDTQYF. The CDR3 DNA reads as TGTGCCAGCAGTTCGTCTAGCACAGATACGCAGTATTTT.

The rearrangement joins TRBV29-1 to TRBJ2-1, with 7 bases that match TRBD1. This CDR3 is 12 amino acids long. J lost 7 bases, V lost 1 base, and 1 base had no gene match. Germline CDR1 SQVTM, CDR2 ANQGSEA. The chain's CDR3 is CSVEAGGNEQFF. For the CDR3, the DNA is TGCAGCGTTGAAGCAGGGGGAAATGAGCAGTTCTTC.

This clone is a singleton in its sample. The chain uses TRBV18 and TRBJ1-1, with a tentative D call TRBD1 (6 bases). The CDR3 consists of 15 residues. The V end was cut by 3 bases, the J end by 1 base, with 12 bases between. The V gene's germline CDR1 is KGHSH and CDR2 LQKENI. The CDR3 DNA is TGTGCCAGCTCACCTGGGGGACAACGGAACACTGAAGCTTTCTTT. Encoded protein: CASSPGGQRNTEAFF.

This clone has only a few counts. V is TRBV4-1 and J is TRBJ2-3; TRBD1 might be the D (5 bases). V lost 4 bases, J lost 4 bases, and 18 bases lay in between. The germline gives CDR1 MGHRA, CDR2 YSYEKL. The CDR3 spans 16 residues. CDR3 bases: TGCGCCAGCAGCCCAGGGCCCGGCGAGGCCCCAGATACGCAGTATTTT. Protein: CASSPGPGEAPDTQYF.

The rearrangement links TRBV7-3 to TRBJ2-1; TRBD1 matches 9 bases. V dropped 4 bases and J dropped 3; count of bases not matched to a gene: 4. This CDR3 has 15 amino acids. CDR1 SGHTA and CDR2 FQGTGA come from the germline V gene. The CDR3 DNA reads TGTGCCAGCAGCTCCACAGGGGGCATCTACAATGAGCAGTTCTTC. As protein: CASSSTGGIYNEQFF.

V is TRBV7-3 and J is TRBJ2-1; 8 bases map to TRBD2. The germline gives CDR1 SGHTA, CDR2 FQGTGA. The CDR3 has 16 amino acids. With 5 bases clipped from V and 6 bases from J, the junction kept 12 bases outside the gene matches. DNA of the CDR3: TGTGCCAGCAGCCCGGGAGGAGCGGGAGAGGGCAATGAGCAGTTCTTC. It encodes CASSPGGAGEGNEQFF. Combining the CDR3 with reference TRBV7-3 and TRBJ2-1 gives the whole variable domain GAGVSQTPSNKVTEKGKYVELRCDPISGHTALYWYRQSLGQGPEFLIYFQGTGAADDSGLPNDRFFAVRPEGSVSTLKIQRTERGDSAVYLCASSPGGAGEGNEQFFGPGTRLTVL.

V usage is TRBV11-2 and J usage is TRBJ2-1; TRBD2 matches at 10 bases. J gave up 9 bases and V 10 bases, and 6 bases lay outside the gene matches. Looked up from germline, CDR1 is SGHAT and CDR2 is FQNNGV. This CDR3 has 12 amino acids. The CDR3 DNA sequence: TGTGCCACCTTACTAGCGGGAACTGAGCAGTTCTTC. This encodes CATLLAGTEQFF.

As regards this clone: Sequence at one end of the junction differs from germline and may be a read error. The genes are TRBV7-7 and TRBJ2-1, with a possible D match to TRBD2 (7 bases). Per germline, CDR1 SSHAT and CDR2 FNYEAQ (reference sequence). This CDR3 is built from 15 residues. CDR3 loop: CASSLGGGGGGEQFF. In DNA, the CDR3 is TGTGCTAGCAGCTTAGGAGGGGGAGGCGGGGGTGAGCAGTTCTTC.

The chain recombines TRBV27 with TRBJ1-4, with 7 nucleotides matching TRBD1. V shed 5 bases, J shed 11 bases, and the junction held 5 bases outside the gene matches. CDR1 MNHEY and CDR2 SMNVEV come from the germline V gene (reference sequence). The CDR3 runs 12 residues. CDR3 protein: CASSLRGEKLFF. The CDR3 bases are TGTGCCAGCAGTCTCAGGGGGGAGAAACTGTTTTTT.

The chain recombines TRBV7-9 with TRBJ1-2; 9 bases are shared with TRBD1. The J segment lost 6 bases and the V segment lost 0 bases, leaving 2 bases of the junction unmatched. Germline V gives CDR1 SEHNR, CDR2 FQNEAQ (reference sequence). The CDR3 spans 14 residues. The CDR3 reads CASSLARQGDGYTF. In nucleotides, the CDR3 is TGTGCCAGCAGCTTAGCGAGACAGGGGGATGGCTACACCTTC.